This T cell receptor (beta chain) emerged from a study of blood T cell repertoires in COVID-19. The repertoire was sequenced with immunoSEQ multiplex PCR; TCRdb's copy has only in-frame clones and lacks some. The sample lists 200,000 to 250,000 clones; 70% to 90% were seen once. Trimming took 3 bases from V and 0 from J; bases not matched to a gene: 1. Germline-derived CDR1 and CDR2 are LNHNV and YYDKDF (reference sequence). The CDR3 is made up of 14 amino acids. The receptor comes from a man aged 50 or older with COVID-19, enrolled during active disease. Source material: peripheral blood. The chain links TRBV15 to TRBJ1-1, with 7 positions matching TRBD1. The CDR3 is CATSRTGMNTEAFF. The CDR3 nucleotides are TGTGCCACCAGCAGGACAGGGATGAACACTGAAGCTTTCTTT.